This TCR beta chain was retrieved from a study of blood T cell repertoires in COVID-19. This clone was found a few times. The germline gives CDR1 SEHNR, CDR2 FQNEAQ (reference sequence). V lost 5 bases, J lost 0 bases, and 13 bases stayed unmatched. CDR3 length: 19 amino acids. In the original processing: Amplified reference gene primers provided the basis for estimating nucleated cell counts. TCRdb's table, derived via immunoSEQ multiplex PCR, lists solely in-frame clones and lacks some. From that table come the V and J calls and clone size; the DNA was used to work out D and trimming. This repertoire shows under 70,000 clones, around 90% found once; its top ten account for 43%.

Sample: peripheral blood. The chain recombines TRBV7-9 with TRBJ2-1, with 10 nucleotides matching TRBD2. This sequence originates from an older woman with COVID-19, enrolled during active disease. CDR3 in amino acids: CASSDPSRTSGNSYNEQFF. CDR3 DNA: TGTGCCAGCAGCGACCCCTCTCGGACTAGCGGAAACTCCTACAATGAGCAGTTCTTC. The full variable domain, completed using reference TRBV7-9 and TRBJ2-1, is DTGVSQNPRHKITKRGQNVTFRCDPISEHNRLYWYRQTLGQGPEFLTYFQNEAQLEKSRLLSDRFSAERPKGSFSTLEIQRTEQGDSAMYLCASSDPSRTSGNSYNEQFFGPGTRLTVL.